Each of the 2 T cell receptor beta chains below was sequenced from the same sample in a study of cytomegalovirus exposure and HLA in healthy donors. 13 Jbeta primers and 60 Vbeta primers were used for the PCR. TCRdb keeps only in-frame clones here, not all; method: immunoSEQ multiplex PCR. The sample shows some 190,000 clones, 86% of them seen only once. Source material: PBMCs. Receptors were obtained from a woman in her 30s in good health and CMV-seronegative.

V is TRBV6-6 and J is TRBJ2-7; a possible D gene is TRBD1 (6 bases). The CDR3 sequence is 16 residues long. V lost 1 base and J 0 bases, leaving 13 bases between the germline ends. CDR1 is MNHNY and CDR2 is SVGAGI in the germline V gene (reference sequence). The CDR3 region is CASSYYPGDPSYEQYF. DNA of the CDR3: TGTGCCAGCAGTTACTATCCAGGGGATCCCTCCTACGAGCAGTACTTC.

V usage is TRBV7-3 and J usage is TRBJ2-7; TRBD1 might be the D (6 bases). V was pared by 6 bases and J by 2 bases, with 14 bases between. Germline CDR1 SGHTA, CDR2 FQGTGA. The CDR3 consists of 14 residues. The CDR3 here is CASSFGQPPYEQYF. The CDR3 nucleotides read TGTGCCAGCAGTTTTGGACAGCCACCCTACGAGCAGTACTTC.